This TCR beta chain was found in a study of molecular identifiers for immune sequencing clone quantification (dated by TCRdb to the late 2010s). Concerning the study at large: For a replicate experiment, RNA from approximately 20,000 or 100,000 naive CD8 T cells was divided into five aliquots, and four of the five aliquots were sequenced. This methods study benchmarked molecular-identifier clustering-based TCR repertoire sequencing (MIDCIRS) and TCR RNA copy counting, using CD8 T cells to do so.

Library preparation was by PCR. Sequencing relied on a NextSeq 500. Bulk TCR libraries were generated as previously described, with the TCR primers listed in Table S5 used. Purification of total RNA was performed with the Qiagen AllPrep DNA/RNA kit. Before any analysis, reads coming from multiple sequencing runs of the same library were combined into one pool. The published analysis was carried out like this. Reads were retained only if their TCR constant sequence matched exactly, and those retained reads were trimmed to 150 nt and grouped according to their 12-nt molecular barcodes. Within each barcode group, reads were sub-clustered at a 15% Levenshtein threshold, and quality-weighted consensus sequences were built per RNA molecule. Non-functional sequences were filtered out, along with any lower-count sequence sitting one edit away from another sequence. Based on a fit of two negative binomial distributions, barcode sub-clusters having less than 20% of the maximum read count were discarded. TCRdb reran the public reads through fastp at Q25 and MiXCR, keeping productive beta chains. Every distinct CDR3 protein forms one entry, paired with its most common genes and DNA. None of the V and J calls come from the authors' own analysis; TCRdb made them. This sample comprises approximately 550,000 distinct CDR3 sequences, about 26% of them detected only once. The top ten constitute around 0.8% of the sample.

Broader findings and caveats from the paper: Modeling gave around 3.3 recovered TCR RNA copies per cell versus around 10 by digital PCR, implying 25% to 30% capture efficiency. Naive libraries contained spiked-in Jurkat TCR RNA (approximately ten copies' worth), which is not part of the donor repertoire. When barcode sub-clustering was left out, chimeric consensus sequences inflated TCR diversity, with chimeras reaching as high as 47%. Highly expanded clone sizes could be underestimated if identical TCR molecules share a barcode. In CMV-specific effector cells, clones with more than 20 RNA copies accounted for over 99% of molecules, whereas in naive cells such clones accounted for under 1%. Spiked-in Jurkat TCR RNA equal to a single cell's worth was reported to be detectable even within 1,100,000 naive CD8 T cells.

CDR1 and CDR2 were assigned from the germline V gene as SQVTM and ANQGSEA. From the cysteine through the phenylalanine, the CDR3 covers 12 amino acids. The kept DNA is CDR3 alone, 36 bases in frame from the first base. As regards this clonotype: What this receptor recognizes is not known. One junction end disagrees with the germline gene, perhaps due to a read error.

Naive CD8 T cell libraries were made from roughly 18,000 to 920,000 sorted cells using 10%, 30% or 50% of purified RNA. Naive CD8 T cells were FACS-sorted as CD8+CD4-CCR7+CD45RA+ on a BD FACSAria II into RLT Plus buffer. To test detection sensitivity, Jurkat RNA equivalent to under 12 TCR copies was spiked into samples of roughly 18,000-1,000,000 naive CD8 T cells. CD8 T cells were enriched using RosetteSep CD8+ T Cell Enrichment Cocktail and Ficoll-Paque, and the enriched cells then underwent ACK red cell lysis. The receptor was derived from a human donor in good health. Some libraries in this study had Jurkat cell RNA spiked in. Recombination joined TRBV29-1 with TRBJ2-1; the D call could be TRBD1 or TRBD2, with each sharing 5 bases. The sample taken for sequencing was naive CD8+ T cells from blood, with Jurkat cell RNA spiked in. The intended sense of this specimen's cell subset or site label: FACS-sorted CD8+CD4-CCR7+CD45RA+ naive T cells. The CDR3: CSVIRDGHEQLF. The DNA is TGCAGCGTTATCCGGGACGGTCATGAGCAGCTCTTC.